This note documents a single TCR beta chain sequence. Its target is not known. In making TCR beta libraries, quantitative 5'-RACE with molecular barcodes was used. Using its own MiXCR run on the 5' RACE reads, TCRdb lists one record per CDR3 protein. The data hold 400,000 or so distinct CDR3 sequences, with 25% to 30% observed a single time. The record originates from a study of CD8 T cells in ankylosing spondylitis. Study results and limitations: Clones linked to disease were reported to show significant enrichment in matched ankylosing spondylitis synovial fluid. What appeared characteristic of ankylosing spondylitis blood was a TCR beta motif of fewer than ten highly homologous variants. Previous work reported some of these motif variants in the synovial fluid and blood of reactive arthritis.

Deletions cut 3 bases from V and 2 bases from J, with 6 bases between. The CDR3 totals 12 residues. The V gene's germline CDR1 is DFQATT and CDR2 SNEGSKA (reference sequence). This sequence was found in a male donor with ankylosing spondylitis. This rearrangement joins TRBV20-1 to TRBJ2-3, with D uncertain. Sequences were obtained from blood, either unsorted or a sorted T cell fraction (not recorded which). CDR3 nucleotide sequence: TGCAGTGCTAGGGGCGTCACAGATACGCAGTATTTT. This gives the protein CSARGVTDTQYF.